Shown below are 10 T cell receptor beta chains from a single sample sequenced in a study of tumor and adjacent non-tumor tissue in lung cancer. The template was RNA from unsorted bulk tissue. The library came from three nested PCR rounds adapted from ARM-PCR protocols. MiXCR was run by TCRdb on the multiplex PCR reads, yielding one entry per CDR3 protein. This table holds some 77,000 distinct CDR3 sequences, 55% to 70% found once. The specimen was lung tumor tissue. Receptor source: an older woman with non-small cell lung cancer.

Points on this clonotype: Given the absence of the conserved phenylalanine or tryptophan at the CDR3 end, a read error is likely. The V gene is TRBV10-3, the J gene TRBJ2-3; D is unresolved. V lost 7 bases and J 0 bases, leaving 11 bases between the germline ends. Germline-derived CDR1 and CDR2 are ENHRY and SYGVKD. The CDR3 is 14 amino acids. The CDR3 reads CAITRNPSTDTQYI. CDR3 nucleotide sequence: TGTGCCATCACCAGAAACCCTAGCACAGATACGCAGTATATT.

With respect to this clonotype: An end of the junction does not agree with germline; a read error may underlie this. The chain uses TRBV12-3 or TRBV12-4 and TRBJ2-5; D is unclear. The CDR3 totals 14 residues. CDR3 in amino acids: CATSIPGRQETQYF. The CDR3, as DNA: TGTGCCACCAGTATTCCTGGGCGGCAAGAAACCCAGTACTTC.

This clonotype was seen only a few times. V is TRBV10-1 and J is TRBJ2-7; D uncertain. Trimming removed 4 bases at V and 0 bases at J, with 13 bases between. Germline-derived CDR1 and CDR2 are WNHNN and SYGVQD (reference sequence). This CDR3 comprises 15 residues. The CDR3, as DNA: TGCGCCAGCAGTGTGTCAGAGGCTAACTCCTACGAGCAGTACTTC. Translated, it gives CASSVSEANSYEQYF.

About this clonotype itself: This may stem from a read error, because a much larger clone lies one nucleotide away. J is TRBJ1-5 and V is TRBV28, with a possible D match to TRBD1 (5 bases). This CDR3 has 13 amino acids. The germline V and J ends were trimmed by 6 bases and 5 bases, with 11 bases remaining between them. CDR1 and CDR2 (germline): MDHEN, SYDVKM. The CDR3 DNA reads as TGTGCCAGCAGGAAAGGGGTGGATCAGCCCCAGCATTTT. Its translation is CASRKGVDQPQHF.

Notes on this clonotype: The germline gene is not matched at one end of the junction; a read error may be the cause. The chain joins TRBV4-2 to TRBJ2-1; 8 nucleotides line up with TRBD1. The CDR3 length is 16 residues. Per germline, CDR1 LGHNA and CDR2 YNFKEQ. CDR3 in amino acids: CASSQDAGGANSEQIF. CDR3 bases: TGTGCCAGCAGCCAAGATGCAGGGGGCGCCAACAGTGAGCAAATCTTC.

Comment on this clonotype: This may be a read error, as it is one base from a much larger clone. V and J are TRBV28 and TRBJ2-2, with D unresolved. Germline V lookup: CDR1 MDHEN, CDR2 SYDVKM. CDR3 size: 14 residues. The CDR3 sequence is CASNPGSNTRELFF. The CDR3 DNA reads TGTGCCAGCAATCCGGGTTCGAACACCAGGGAGCTGTTTTTT.

With regard to this clonotype: The missing conserved phenylalanine or tryptophan at the end of this CDR3 makes a read error likely. The genes are TRBV20-1 and TRBJ2-7; D is uncertain. The germline V and J ends were trimmed by 0 bases and 6 bases, with 6 bases remaining between them. The length of the CDR3 is 11 residues. CDR1 is DFQATT and CDR2 is SNEGSKA in the germline V gene (reference sequence). CDR3 in amino acids: CSARDKPEQYC. CDR3 DNA sequence: TGCAGTGCTAGAGATAAGCCCGAGCAGTACTGC.

Turning to this clonotype: A read error may produce the germline difference seen at one junction end. The chain carries TRBV5-4 and TRBJ2-6; possibly TRBD1 for D (5 bases). The CDR3 extends over 16 amino acids. CDR1 is SGHNT and CDR2 is YYREEE in the germline V gene (reference sequence). The CDR3 DNA reads TGTGCCAGCAGGGACACAGGTGCCGCTGGGGTCAACGTCCTGACTTTC. It translates to CASRDTGAAGVNVLTF.

A remark on this clonotype: Its ends do not fully match the called genes, so a read error is possible. The J gene is TRBJ2-5, the V gene TRBV5-4; 9 nucleotides agree with TRBD2. Germline values: CDR1 SGHNT, CDR2 YYREEE (reference sequence). The CDR3 is made up of 15 amino acids. The CDR3 sequence: CASSRTSVSQETQYF. The CDR3 DNA is TGTGCCAGCAGCCGGACTAGCGTGTCACAAGAGACCCAGTATTTC.

Remarks on this clonotype: The CDR3 end shows no conserved phenylalanine or tryptophan, and so a read error is likely. V gene TRBV12-3 or TRBV12-4 combines with J gene TRBJ2-7; no clear D gene. This CDR3 has 13 residues. V was cut by 5 bases and J by 0 bases, with 8 bases left in between. This CDR3 is CASSRGDSYEQYY. For the CDR3, the DNA is TGTGCCAGCAGTCGTGGGGACTCCTACGAGCAGTACTAC.